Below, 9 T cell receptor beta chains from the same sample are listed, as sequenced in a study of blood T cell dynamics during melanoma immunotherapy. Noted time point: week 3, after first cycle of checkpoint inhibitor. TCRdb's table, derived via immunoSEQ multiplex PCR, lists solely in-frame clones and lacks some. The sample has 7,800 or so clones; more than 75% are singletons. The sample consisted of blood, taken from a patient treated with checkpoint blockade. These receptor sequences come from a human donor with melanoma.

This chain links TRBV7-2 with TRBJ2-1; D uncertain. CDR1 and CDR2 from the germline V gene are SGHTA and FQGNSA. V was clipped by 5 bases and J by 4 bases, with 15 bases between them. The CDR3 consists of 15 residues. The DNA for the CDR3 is TGTGCCAGCAGCCGCGACTCAGAACCTTACAATGAGCAGTTCTTC. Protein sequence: CASSRDSEPYNEQFF. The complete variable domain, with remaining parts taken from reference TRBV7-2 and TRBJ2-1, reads GAGVSQSPSNKVTEKGKDVELRCDPISGHTALYWYRQSLGQGLEFLIYFQGNSAPDKSGLPSDRFSAERTGGSVSTLTIQRTQQEDSAVYLCASSRDSEPYNEQFFGPGTRLTVL.

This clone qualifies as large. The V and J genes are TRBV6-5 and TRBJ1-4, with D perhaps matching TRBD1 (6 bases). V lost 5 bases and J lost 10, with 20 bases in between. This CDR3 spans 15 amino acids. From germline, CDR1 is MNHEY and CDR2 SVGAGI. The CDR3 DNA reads TGTGCCAGCAGTCTAAAACGGGGAGGGGGATCAAAACTGTTTTTT. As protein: CASSLKRGGGSKLFF.

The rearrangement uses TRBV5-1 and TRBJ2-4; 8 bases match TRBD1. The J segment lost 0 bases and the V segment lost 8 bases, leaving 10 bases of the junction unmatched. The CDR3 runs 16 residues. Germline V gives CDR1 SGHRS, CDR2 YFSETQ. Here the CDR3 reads CASRTGSSLAKNIQYF. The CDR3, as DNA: TGCGCCAGTAGGACAGGGTCCTCACTAGCCAAAAACATTCAGTACTTC.

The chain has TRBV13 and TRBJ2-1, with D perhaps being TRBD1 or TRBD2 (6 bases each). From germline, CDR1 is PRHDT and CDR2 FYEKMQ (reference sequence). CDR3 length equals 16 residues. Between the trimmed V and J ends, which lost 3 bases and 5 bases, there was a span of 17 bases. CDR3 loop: CASSLSQGGLNNEQFF. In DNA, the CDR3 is TGTGCCAGCAGCTTGTCACAAGGGGGGCTAAACAATGAGCAGTTCTTC.

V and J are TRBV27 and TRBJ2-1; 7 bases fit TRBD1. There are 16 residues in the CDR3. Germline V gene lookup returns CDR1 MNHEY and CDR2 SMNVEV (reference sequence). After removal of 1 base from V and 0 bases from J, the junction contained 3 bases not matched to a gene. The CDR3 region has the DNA TGTGCCAGCAGTTTATTCAGGGGGAGCTCCTACAATGAGCAGTTCTTC. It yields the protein CASSLFRGSSYNEQFF.

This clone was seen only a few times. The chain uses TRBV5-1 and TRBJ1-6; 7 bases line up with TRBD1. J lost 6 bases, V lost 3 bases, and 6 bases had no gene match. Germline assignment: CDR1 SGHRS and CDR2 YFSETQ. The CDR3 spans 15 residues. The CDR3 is CASSSQGVRNSPLHF. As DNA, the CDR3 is TGCGCCAGCAGCTCGCAGGGGGTTCGTAATTCACCCCTCCACTTT. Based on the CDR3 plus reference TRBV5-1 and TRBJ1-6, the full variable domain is KAGVTQTPRYLIKTRGQQVTLSCSPISGHRSVSWYQQTPGQGLQFLFEYFSETQRNKGNFPGRFSGRQFSNSRSEMNVSTLELGDSALYLCASSSQGVRNSPLHFGNGTRLTVT.

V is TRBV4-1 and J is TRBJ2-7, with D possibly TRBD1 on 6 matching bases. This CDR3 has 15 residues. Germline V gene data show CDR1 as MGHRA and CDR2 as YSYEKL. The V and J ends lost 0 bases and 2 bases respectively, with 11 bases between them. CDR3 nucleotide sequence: TGCGCCAGCAGCCAAGATCTTGGGACACCCTACGAGCAGTACTTC. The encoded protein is CASSQDLGTPYEQYF.

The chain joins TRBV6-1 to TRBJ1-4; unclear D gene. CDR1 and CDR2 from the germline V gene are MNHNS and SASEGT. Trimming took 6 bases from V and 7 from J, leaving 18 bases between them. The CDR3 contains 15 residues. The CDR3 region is CASSTRRAVSEKLFF. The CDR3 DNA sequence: TGTGCCAGCAGCACCCGAAGGGCAGTGAGTGAAAAACTGTTTTTT.

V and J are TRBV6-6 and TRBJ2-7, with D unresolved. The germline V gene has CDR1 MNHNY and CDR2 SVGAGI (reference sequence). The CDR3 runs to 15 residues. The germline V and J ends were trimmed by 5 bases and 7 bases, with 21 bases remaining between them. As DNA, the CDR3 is TGTGCCAGCAGTCCCCCCAACAAGGTCTCGGAAGAGCAGTACTTC. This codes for CASSPPNKVSEEQYF.